This T cell receptor beta chain is drawn from a study of shared clonotypes between healthy human individuals. This CDR3 is built from 13 residues. The V end lost 3 bases, the J end lost 5 bases, and 11 bases lay between the germline ends. Germline V gene sequence: CDR1 MRHNA, CDR2 SNTAGT. Assay used: immunoSEQ multiplex PCR; TCRdb lists only in-frame clones, some missing. The data contain roughly 760,000 clones, around 74% of them singletons. This clone was recorded at least ten times. The V gene is TRBV6-4, the J gene TRBJ2-7; tentatively, D is TRBD1 (5 bases). The source material was memory CD4+ T cells sorted from blood. The subset here: CD45RA-negative fraction. This receptor was obtained from a woman younger than 45 in good health. CDR3 in amino acids: CASSEGEKDEQYF. In DNA, the CDR3 is TGTGCCAGCAGTGAAGGGGAAAAGGACGAGCAGTACTTC.